The clone carrying this TCR beta chain was seen many times. The target antigen is unknown. The sample comes from a study of early T cells in non-severe SARS-CoV-2 infection. Study-wide context: The authors sequenced bulk RNA from unsorted whole blood, leaving chains unpaired.

Study-wide findings and caveats: Using VDJdb, the matching emphasized anti-spike CD8 responses while missing private and CD4 specificities.

V shed 4 bases, J shed 3 bases, and the junction held 6 bases outside the gene matches. The germline CDR1 and CDR2 sequences are MNHEY and SVGAGI. This CDR3 spans 14 amino acids. Separate cDNA molecules each had unique molecular identifiers attached to them. TCRdb used MiXCR to reprocess the 5' RACE reads, holding one entry per CDR3 protein. The sample includes 25,000 to 30,000 distinct CDR3 sequences, more than 4.5% seen only once; the top ten take less than 14%. The sample consisted of whole blood. This chain connects TRBV6-5 to TRBJ2-7; 7 bases agree with TRBD1. This clonotype was sampled from an adult who was a healthcare worker with PCR-confirmed SARS-CoV-2 infection or an uninfected control (not recorded which). The CDR3 sequence is CASSSSTGFYEQYF. The CDR3, as DNA: TGTGCCAGCAGTTCCTCGACAGGGTTCTACGAGCAGTACTTC.